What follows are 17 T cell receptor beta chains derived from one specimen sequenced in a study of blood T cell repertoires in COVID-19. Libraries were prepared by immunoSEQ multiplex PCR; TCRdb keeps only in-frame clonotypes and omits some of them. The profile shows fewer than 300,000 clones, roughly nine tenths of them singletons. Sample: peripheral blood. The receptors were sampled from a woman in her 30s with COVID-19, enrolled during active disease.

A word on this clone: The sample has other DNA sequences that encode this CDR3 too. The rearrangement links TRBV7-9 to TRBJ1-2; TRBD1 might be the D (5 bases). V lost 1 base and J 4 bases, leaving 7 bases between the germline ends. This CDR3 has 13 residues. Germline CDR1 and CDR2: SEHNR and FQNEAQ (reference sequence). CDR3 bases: TGTGCCAGCAGCTTAGGACAGAGCTATGGCTACACCTTC. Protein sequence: CASSLGQSYGYTF.

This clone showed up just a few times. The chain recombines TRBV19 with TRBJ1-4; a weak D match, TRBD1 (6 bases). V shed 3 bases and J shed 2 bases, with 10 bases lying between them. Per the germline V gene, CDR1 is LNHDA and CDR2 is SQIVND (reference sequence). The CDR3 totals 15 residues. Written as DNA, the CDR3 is TGTGCCAGTAGTATCGACCAGGGGACTAATGAAAAACTGTTTTTT. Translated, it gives CASSIDQGTNEKLFF.

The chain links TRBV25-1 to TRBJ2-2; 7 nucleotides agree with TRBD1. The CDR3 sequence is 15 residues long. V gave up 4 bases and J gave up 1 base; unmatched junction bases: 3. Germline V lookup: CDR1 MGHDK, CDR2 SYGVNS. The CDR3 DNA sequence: TGTGCCAGCAGTGTGGGACAGCTGAACACCGGGGAGCTGTTTTTT. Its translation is CASSVGQLNTGELFF. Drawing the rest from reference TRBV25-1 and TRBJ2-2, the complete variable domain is EADIYQTPRYLVIGTGKKITLECSQTMGHDKMYWYQQDPGMELHLIHYSYGVNSTEKGDLSSESTVSRIRTEHFPLTLESARPSHTSQYLCASSVGQLNTGELFFGEGSRLTVL.

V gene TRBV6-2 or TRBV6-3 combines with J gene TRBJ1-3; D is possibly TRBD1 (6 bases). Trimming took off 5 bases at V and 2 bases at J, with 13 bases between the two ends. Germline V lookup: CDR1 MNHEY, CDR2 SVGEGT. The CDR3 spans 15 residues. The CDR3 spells CASSQPQGTGNTIYF. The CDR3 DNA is TGTGCCAGCAGTCAACCCCAGGGGACTGGAAACACCATATATTTT.

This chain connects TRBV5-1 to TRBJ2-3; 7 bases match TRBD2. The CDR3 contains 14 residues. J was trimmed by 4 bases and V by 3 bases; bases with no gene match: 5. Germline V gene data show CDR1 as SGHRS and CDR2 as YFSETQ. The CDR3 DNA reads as TGCGCCAGCAGCTCATCAACTAGCGCAGATACGCAGTATTTT. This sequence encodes CASSSSTSADTQYF.

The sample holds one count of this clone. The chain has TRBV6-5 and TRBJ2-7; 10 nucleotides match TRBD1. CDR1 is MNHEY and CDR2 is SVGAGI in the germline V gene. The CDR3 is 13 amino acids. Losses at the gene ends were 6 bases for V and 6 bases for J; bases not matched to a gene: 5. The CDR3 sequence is CASSGTGVGEQYF. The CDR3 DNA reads TGTGCCAGCAGCGGGACAGGGGTTGGCGAGCAGTACTTC.

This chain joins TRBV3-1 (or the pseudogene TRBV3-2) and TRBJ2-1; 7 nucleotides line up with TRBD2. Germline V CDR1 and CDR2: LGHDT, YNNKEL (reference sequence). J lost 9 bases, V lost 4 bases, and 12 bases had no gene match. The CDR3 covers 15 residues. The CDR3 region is CASSPLSGMAGEQFF. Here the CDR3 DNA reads TGTGCCAGCAGCCCGCTCAGCGGGATGGCGGGTGAGCAGTTCTTC.

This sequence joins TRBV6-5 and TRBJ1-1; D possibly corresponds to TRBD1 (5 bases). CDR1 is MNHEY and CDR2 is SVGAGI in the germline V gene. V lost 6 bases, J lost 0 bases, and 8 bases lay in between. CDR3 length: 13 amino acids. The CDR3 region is CASRPQVNTEAFF. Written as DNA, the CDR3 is TGTGCCAGCAGGCCACAGGTGAACACTGAAGCTTTCTTT.

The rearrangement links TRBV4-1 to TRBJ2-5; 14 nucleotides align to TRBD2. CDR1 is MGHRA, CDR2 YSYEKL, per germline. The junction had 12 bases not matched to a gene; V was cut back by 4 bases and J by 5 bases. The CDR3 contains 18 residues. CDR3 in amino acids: CASSLGLAGVRSRETQYF. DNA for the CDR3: TGCGCCAGCAGCCTGGGACTAGCGGGAGTAAGGTCGAGGGAGACCCAGTACTTC.

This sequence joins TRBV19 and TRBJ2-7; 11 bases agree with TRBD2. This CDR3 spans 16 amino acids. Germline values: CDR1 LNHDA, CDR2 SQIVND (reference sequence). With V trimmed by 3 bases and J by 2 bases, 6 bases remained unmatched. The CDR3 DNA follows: TGTGCCAGTAGTATTACCTTAGCGGGAGGGCCCTACGAGCAGTACTTC. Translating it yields CASSITLAGGPYEQYF.

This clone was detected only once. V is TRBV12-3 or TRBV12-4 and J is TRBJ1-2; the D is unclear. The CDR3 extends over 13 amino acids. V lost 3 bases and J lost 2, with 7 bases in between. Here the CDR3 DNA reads TGTGCCAGCAGTTTCCGGGAAAACTATGGCTACACCTTC. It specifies CASSFRENYGYTF.

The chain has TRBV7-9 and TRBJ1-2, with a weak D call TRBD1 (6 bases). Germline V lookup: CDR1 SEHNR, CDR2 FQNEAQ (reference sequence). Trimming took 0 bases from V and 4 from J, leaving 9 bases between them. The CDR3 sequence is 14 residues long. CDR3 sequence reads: CASSLAWTVYGYTF. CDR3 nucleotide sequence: TGTGCCAGCAGCTTAGCGTGGACAGTCTATGGCTACACCTTC.

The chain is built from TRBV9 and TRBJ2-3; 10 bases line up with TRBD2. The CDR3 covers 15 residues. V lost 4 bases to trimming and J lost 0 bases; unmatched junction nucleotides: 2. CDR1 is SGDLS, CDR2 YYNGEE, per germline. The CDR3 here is CASSTGLASTDTQYF. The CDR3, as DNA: TGTGCCAGCAGCACGGGACTAGCGAGCACAGATACGCAGTATTTT.

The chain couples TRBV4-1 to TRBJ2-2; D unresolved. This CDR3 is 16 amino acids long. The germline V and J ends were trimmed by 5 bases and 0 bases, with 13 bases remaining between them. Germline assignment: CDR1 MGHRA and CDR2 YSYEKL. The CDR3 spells CASSSVPVPNTGELFF. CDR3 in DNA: TGCGCCAGCAGCTCTGTCCCAGTTCCGAACACCGGGGAGCTGTTTTTT.

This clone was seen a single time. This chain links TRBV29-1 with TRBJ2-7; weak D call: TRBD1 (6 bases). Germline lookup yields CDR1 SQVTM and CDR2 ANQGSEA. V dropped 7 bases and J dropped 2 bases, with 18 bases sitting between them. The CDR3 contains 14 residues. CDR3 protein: CSAQIPGEPYEQYF. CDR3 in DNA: TGCAGCGCGCAAATTCCAGGGGAGCCCTACGAGCAGTACTTC.

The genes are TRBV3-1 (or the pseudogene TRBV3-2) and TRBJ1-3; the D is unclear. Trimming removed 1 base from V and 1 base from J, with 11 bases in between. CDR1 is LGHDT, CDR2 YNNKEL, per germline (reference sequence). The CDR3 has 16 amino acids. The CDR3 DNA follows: TGTGCCAGCAGCCAAGTCACTGGTTTATCTGGAAACACCATATATTTT. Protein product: CASSQVTGLSGNTIYF.

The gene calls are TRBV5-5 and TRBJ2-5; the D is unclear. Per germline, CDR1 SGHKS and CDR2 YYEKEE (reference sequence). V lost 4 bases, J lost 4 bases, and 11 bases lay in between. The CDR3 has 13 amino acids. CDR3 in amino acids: CASSVLAGETQYF. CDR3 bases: TGTGCCAGCAGCGTATTAGCCGGAGAGACCCAGTACTTC.